The 10 T cell receptor beta chains in this list originate from one sample, sequenced in a study of blood T cells in healthy people across ages. Through a sample-barcoded 5' primer and a J-beta primer mix, a second PCR was run for roughly 6 to 12 cycles. TCRdb called the 5' RACE reads again in MiXCR, with one record for every CDR3 protein. Among 800,000 or so distinct CDR3 sequences, about 47% were seen once, and the ten largest hold 18%. Specimen: blood. The receptors were gathered from a man aged 80 or over in good health.

This clonotype has a handful of counts. The chain joins TRBV10-3 to TRBJ1-2, with D perhaps matching TRBD1 (6 bases). Per germline, CDR1 ENHRY and CDR2 SYGVKD. This CDR3 spans 14 amino acids. V shed 6 bases and J shed 2 bases, with 13 bases lying between them. The CDR3 nucleotides are TGTGCCATCAGGGAACGGGACACGAACTATGGCTACACCTTC. Its translation is CAIRERDTNYGYTF.

This chain connects TRBV20-1 to TRBJ2-1, with D maybe TRBD2 (6 bases). The germline CDR1 and CDR2 sequences are DFQATT and SNEGSKA (reference sequence). Trimming cost V 6 bases and J 8 bases, with 14 bases left between them. This CDR3 region has 12 residues. CDR3 region: CSAWEKRDEQFF. CDR3 DNA: TGCAGTGCATGGGAAAAGCGGGATGAGCAGTTCTTC.

The chain has TRBV2 and TRBJ2-5; no reliable D call. This CDR3 contains 14 residues. Germline lookup yields CDR1 SNHLY and CDR2 FYNNEI. Deletions cut 2 bases from V and 8 bases from J, with 15 bases between. The CDR3 loop reads CASSESGVSLTQYF. The CDR3 DNA sequence: TGTGCCAGCAGTGAAAGTGGGGTTAGTCTAACCCAGTACTTC.

The gene calls are TRBV3-1 and TRBJ1-2, with 7 bases fitting TRBD1. This CDR3 spans 15 amino acids. Germline V gene data show CDR1 as LGHDT and CDR2 as YNNKEL (reference sequence). V was clipped by 2 bases and J by 3 bases; unmatched bases: 6. CDR3: CASSQYRGGDYGYTF. For the CDR3, the DNA is TGTGCCAGCAGCCAATACAGGGGCGGCGACTATGGCTACACCTTC. Using reference TRBV3-1 and TRBJ1-2 for the parts outside the CDR3, the full variable domain is DTAVSQTPKYLVTQMGNDKSIKCEQNLGHDTMYWYKQDSKKFLKIMFSYNNKELIINETVPNRFSPKSPDKAHLNLHINSLELGDSAVYFCASSQYRGGDYGYTFGSGTRLTVV.

V is TRBV10-3 and J is TRBJ2-3; no clear D. V was shortened by 0 bases and J by 1 base, with 8 bases between the two germline ends. CDR1 is ENHRY and CDR2 is SYGVKD in the germline V gene. The CDR3 contains 15 residues. The CDR3 loop is CAISESKWGTDTQYF. CDR3 DNA: TGTGCCATCAGTGAGTCGAAATGGGGCACAGATACGCAGTATTTT.

The chain uses TRBV20-1 and TRBJ2-1; 8 nucleotides agree with TRBD2. Per the germline V gene, CDR1 is DFQATT and CDR2 is SNEGSKA (reference sequence). The CDR3 is 14 residues long. V lost 8 bases and J lost 5; bases outside the gene matches: 11. The CDR3 sequence is CSPHRSGGNNEQFF. The CDR3 DNA reads TGCAGTCCTCATAGGAGCGGGGGAAACAATGAGCAGTTCTTC.

The gene calls are TRBV12-3 or TRBV12-4 and TRBJ2-1; D gene uncertain. V gave up 5 bases and J gave up 6 bases, with 11 bases separating them. The CDR3 has 13 amino acids. CDR3 nucleotides: TGTGCCAGCAGTCAGTACGGGTTCAATGAGCAGTTCTTC. Its translation: CASSQYGFNEQFF.

The CDR3 here is CASSLERDRETQYF. The CDR3 DNA reads as TGTGCCAGCTCTTTAGAAAGAGATAGAGAGACGCAGTATTTT. This rearrangement joins TRBV6-2 or TRBV6-3 to TRBJ2-3; D gene ambiguous. Trimming left V 8 bases short and J 9 bases short, with 21 bases between. CDR1 and CDR2 (germline): MNHEY, SVGEGT. The CDR3 is 14 residues long.

This clonotype was detected only a few times. The gene calls are TRBV12-3 or TRBV12-4 and TRBJ2-5; 7 positions agree with TRBD2. The length of the CDR3 is 17 residues. After removal of 1 base from V and 3 bases from J, the junction contained 11 bases not matched to a gene. CDR3 protein: CASSLGQGLSPKETQYF. CDR3 sequence (DNA): TGTGCCAGCAGTTTAGGCCAGGGACTATCGCCCAAAGAGACCCAGTACTTC.

This clonotype was seen repeatedly, ten times or more. The J gene is TRBJ2-1, the V gene TRBV6-5, with 10 bases that match TRBD2. J lost 0 bases, V lost 6 bases, and 5 bases had no gene match. Germline loops: CDR1 MNHEY, CDR2 SVGAGI. CDR3 length equals 16 residues. This CDR3 is CASRPGTSASYNEQFF. The CDR3 nucleotides are TGTGCCAGCAGACCCGGGACTAGCGCCTCCTACAATGAGCAGTTCTTC.